The 11 T cell receptor beta chains in this list originate from one sample, sequenced in a study of T cell responses to AZD1222 COVID-19 vaccine. Clones were sequenced by immunoSEQ multiplex PCR, and TCRdb holds only the in-frame ones, with some missing. The sample consists of some 150,000 clones, 87% of them appearing once. The source was peripheral blood, collected 28 days after the second AZD1222 dose. The receptors shown here come from an adult who received the AZD1222 COVID-19 vaccine.

V and J are TRBV9 and TRBJ2-7, with D possibly called TRBD1 or TRBD2 (5 bases each). Looked up from germline, CDR1 is SGDLS and CDR2 is YYNGEE. CDR3 length: 13 amino acids. Trimming removed 0 bases from V and 7 bases from J, with 11 bases in between. The CDR3 nucleotides are TGTGCCAGCAGCGTAGAAGGATGGGGGGAGCAGTACTTC. Protein sequence: CASSVEGWGEQYF.

In this sample, this clone turned up once. The genes are TRBV5-6 and TRBJ2-2, with no clear D. Per the germline V gene, CDR1 is SGHDT and CDR2 is YYEEEE. The CDR3 contains 13 residues. Trimming stripped 1 base from V and 1 base from J, with 2 bases between. The CDR3 sequence is CASSLRNTGELFF. The DNA for the CDR3 is TGTGCCAGCAGCTTGCGGAACACCGGGGAGCTGTTTTTT.

The V gene is TRBV19, the J gene TRBJ1-3; D not resolved. The V end was cut by 3 bases, the J end by 0 bases, with 9 bases between. The CDR3 is made up of 15 amino acids. Germline V lookup: CDR1 LNHDA, CDR2 SQIVND (reference sequence). CDR3 protein: CASSMARGSGNTIYF. The CDR3 nucleotides read TGTGCCAGTAGTATGGCCCGGGGCTCTGGAAACACCATATATTTT.

The V call is TRBV7-8, the J call TRBJ1-6, with 12 positions matching TRBD1. The V gene's germline CDR1 is SGHVS and CDR2 FQNEAQ. This CDR3 comprises 16 residues. The ends lost 2 bases at V and 9 bases at J; junction bases unmatched: 5. CDR3 residues: CASSLSAGQGASPLHF. For the CDR3, the DNA is TGTGCCAGCAGCTTAAGCGCGGGACAGGGGGCTTCACCCCTCCACTTT. The entire variable domain, with the rest obtained from reference TRBV7-8 and TRBJ1-6, is as follows: GAGVSQSPRYKVAKRGQDVALRCDPISGHVSLFWYQQALGQGPEFLTYFQNEAQLDKSGLPSDRFFAERPEGSVSTLKIQRTQQEDSAVYLCASSLSAGQGASPLHFGNGTRLTVT.

The chain uses TRBV25-1 and TRBJ1-4; no clear D gene. The V end lost 10 bases, the J end lost 0 bases, and 15 bases lay between the germline ends. Germline V lookup: CDR1 MGHDK, CDR2 SYGVNS. The CDR3 runs 15 residues. CDR3: CATAVSLATNEKLFF. In nucleotides, the CDR3 is TGTGCCACCGCAGTCAGCCTTGCAACTAATGAAAAACTGTTTTTT.

To note about this clone: Mismatch with germline at one junction end may stem from a read error. At the DNA level, this CDR3 is encoded by other sequences in the same sample as well. The chain employs TRBV15 and TRBJ1-3, with D possibly being TRBD1 (5 bases). Germline loops: CDR1 LNHNV, CDR2 YYDKDF (reference sequence). The length of the CDR3 is 15 residues. The CDR3 DNA follows: TGCGCCACCAGCCCAGACGGGGGTTCCGGAAACACCATATATTTT. Translation: CATSPDGGSGNTIYF.

This clone was observed a single time. The J gene is TRBJ1-3, the V gene TRBV9, with D perhaps TRBD1 (5 bases). The CDR3 spans 15 residues. V lost 0 bases and J 7 bases, leaving 14 bases between the germline ends. Germline V gives CDR1 SGDLS, CDR2 YYNGEE. The CDR3 DNA is TGTGCCAGCAGCGTAGCCCCCCAGGGATGGAACACCATATATTTT. Its translation is CASSVAPQGWNTIYF.

J is TRBJ2-5 and V is TRBV14; D not certain. The germline V and J ends were trimmed by 4 bases and 5 bases, with 11 bases remaining between them. Germline V gene data show CDR1 as SGHDN and CDR2 as FVKESK. The CDR3 has 13 amino acids. The chain's CDR3 is CASSPRNAETQYF. The CDR3 DNA sequence: TGTGCCAGCAGCCCGAGAAACGCGGAGACCCAGTACTTC.

The rearrangement uses TRBV19 and TRBJ2-1, with 9 bases fitting TRBD2. The J segment lost 7 bases and the V segment lost 6 bases, leaving 13 bases of the junction unmatched. CDR3 length: 16 residues. The germline V gene has CDR1 LNHDA and CDR2 SQIVND (reference sequence). CDR3 sequence (DNA): TGTGCCAGTAGCGCCACGGGACTAGCAAGTTGGAATGAGCAGTTCTTC. Translation: CASSATGLASWNEQFF.

The DNA for the CDR3 is TGTGCCACCAGTGAACCCCGTGGAGGGACTAATGAAAAACTGTTTTTT. Its translation is CATSEPRGGTNEKLFF. This chain links TRBV24-1 with TRBJ1-4; D call uncertain. CDR3 length: 16 residues. Germline CDR1 and CDR2: KGHDR and SFDVKD. Trimming pared 4 bases from V and 2 bases from J, leaving 13 bases between.

The chain is built from TRBV7-9 and TRBJ2-1; the match to TRBD2 covers 11 bases. Germline CDR1 and CDR2: SEHNR and FQNEAQ (reference sequence). This CDR3 comprises 16 residues. V was clipped by 7 bases and J by 1 base; unmatched bases: 6. In DNA, the CDR3 is TGTGCCAGCACAACGACTAGCGGGAATTCCTACAATGAGCAGTTCTTC. It is translated as CASTTTSGNSYNEQFF.